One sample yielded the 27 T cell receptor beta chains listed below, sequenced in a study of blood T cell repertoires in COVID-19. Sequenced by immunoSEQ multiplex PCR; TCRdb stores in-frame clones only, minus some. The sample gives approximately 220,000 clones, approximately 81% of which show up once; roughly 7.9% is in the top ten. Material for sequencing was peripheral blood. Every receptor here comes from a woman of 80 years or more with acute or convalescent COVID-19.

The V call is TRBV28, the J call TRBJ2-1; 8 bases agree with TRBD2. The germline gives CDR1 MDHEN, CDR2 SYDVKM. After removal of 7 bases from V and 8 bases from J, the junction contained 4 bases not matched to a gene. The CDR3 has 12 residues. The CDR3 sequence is CASKISGDEQFF. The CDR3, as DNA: TGTGCCAGCAAAATTAGCGGGGATGAGCAGTTCTTC.

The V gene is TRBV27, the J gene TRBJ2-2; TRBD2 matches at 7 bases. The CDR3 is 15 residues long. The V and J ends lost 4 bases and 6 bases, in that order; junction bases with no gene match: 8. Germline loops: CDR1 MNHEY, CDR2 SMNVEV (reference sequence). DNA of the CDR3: TGTGCCAGCAGTTGGAGACTAGCCGGGGCCGGGGAGCTGTTTTTT. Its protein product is CASSWRLAGAGELFF.

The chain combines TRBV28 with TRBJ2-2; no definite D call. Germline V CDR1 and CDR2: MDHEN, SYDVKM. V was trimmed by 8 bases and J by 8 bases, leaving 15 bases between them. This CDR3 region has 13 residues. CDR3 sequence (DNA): TGTGCCAGCCGAATAGGTTCGGGTGGGGAGCTGTTTTTT. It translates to CASRIGSGGELFF.

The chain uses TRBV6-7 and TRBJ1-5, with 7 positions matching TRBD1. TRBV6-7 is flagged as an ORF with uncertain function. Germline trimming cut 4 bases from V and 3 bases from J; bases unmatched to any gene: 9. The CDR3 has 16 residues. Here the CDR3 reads CASSCPGQRHNQPQHF. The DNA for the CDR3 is TGTGCCAGCAGTTGTCCGGGACAGCGCCACAATCAGCCCCAGCATTTT.

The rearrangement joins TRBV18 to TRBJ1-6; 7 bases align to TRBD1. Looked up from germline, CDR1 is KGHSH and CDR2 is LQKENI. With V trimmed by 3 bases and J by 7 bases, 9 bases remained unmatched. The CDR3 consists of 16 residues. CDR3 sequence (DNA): TGTGCCAGCTCACCCGGTGCGACAGGGACAAATTCACCCCTCCACTTT. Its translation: CASSPGATGTNSPLHF.

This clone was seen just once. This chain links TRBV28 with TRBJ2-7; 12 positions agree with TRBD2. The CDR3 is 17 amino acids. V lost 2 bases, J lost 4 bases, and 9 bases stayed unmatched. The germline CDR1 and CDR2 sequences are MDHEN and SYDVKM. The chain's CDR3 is CASSLPFLTSGRYEQYF. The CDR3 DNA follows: TGTGCCAGCAGTTTACCCTTCTTGACTAGCGGGAGATACGAGCAGTACTTC.

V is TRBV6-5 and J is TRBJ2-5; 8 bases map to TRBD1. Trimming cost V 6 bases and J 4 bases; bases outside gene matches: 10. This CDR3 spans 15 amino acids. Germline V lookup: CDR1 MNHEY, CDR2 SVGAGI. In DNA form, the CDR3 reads TGTGCCAGCAGCCCCCGGCCAGGGGGCGGAGAGACCCAGTACTTC. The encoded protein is CASSPRPGGGETQYF.

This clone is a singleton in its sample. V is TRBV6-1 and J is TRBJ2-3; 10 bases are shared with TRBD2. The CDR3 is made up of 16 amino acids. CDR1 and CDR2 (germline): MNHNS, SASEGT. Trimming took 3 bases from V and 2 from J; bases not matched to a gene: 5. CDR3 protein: CASSEGLAQHTDTQYF. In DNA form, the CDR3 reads TGTGCCAGCAGTGAGGGACTAGCGCAACACACAGATACGCAGTATTTT.

The CDR3 loop reads CASSLPGPYGNTIYF. CDR3 in DNA: TGTGCCAGCAGCTTGCCTGGGCCGTATGGAAACACCATATATTTT. The rearrangement joins TRBV5-6 to TRBJ1-3; D unclear. Deletions cut 1 base from V and 3 bases from J, with 11 bases between. CDR3 length: 15 residues. Germline CDR1 and CDR2: SGHDT and YYEEEE.

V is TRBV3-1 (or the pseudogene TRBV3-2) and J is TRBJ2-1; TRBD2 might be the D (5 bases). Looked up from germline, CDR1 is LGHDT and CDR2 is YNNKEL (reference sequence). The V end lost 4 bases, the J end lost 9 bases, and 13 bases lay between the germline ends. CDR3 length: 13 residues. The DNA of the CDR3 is TGTGCCAGCAGCCTTTGGACTCTAGGTGAGCAGTTCTTC. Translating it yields CASSLWTLGEQFF.

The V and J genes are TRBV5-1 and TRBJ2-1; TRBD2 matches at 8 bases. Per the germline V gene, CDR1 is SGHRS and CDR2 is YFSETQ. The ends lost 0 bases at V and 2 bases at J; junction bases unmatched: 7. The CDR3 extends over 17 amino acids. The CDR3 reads CASSLAGSGATYNEQFF. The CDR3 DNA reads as TGCGCCAGCAGCTTGGCCGGTAGCGGGGCTACCTACAATGAGCAGTTCTTC.

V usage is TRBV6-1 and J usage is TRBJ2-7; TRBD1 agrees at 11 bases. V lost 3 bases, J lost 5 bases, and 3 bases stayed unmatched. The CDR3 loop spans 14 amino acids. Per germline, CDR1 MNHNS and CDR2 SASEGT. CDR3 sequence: CASSDRDRGDEQYF. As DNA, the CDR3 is TGTGCCAGCAGTGACCGGGACAGGGGGGACGAGCAGTACTTC.

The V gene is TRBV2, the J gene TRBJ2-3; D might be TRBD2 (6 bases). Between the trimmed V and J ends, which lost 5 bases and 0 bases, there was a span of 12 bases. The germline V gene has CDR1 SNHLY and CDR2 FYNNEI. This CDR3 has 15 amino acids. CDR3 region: CASSWDLASTDTQYF. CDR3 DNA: TGTGCCAGCAGTTGGGACTTAGCTAGCACAGATACGCAGTATTTT.

As DNA, the CDR3 is TGTGCCAGCAGCGTAACTGATAGCGGGGCCTCCTACAATGAGCAGTTCTTC. Protein product: CASSVTDSGASYNEQFF. The rearrangement joins TRBV9 to TRBJ2-1, with 8 bases lining up with TRBD2. Per germline, CDR1 SGDLS and CDR2 YYNGEE. J was trimmed by 0 bases and V by 1 base; bases with no gene match: 6. The CDR3 has 17 residues.

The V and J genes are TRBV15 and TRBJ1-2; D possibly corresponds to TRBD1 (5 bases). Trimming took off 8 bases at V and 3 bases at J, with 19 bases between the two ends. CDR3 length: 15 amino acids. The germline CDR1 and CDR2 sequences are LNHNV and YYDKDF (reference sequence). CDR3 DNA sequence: TGTGCCACCTCCCGGTCCCAGGGAACCGACTATGGCTACACCTTC. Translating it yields CATSRSQGTDYGYTF. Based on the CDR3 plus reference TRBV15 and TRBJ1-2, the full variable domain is DAMVIQNPRYQVTQFGKPVTLSCSQTLNHNVMYWYQQKSSQAPKLLFHYYDKDFNNEADTPDNFQSRRPNTSFCFLDIRSPGLGDTAMYLCATSRSQGTDYGYTFGSGTRLTVV.

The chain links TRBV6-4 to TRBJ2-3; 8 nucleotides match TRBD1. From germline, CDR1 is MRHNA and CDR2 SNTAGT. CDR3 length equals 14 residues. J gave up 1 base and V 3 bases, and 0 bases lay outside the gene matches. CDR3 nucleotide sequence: TGTGCCAGCAGTGAGACAGGGGGCACAGATACGCAGTATTTT. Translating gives CASSETGGTDTQYF.

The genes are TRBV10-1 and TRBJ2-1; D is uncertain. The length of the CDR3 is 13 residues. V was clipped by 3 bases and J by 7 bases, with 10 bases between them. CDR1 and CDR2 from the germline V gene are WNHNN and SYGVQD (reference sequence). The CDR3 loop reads CASSDSPRNEQFF. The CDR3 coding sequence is TGCGCCAGCAGTGATTCCCCTCGGAATGAGCAGTTCTTC.

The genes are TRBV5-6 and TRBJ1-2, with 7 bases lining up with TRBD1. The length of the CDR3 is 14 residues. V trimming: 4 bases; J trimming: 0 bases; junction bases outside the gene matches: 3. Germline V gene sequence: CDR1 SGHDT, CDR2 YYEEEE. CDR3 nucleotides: TGTGCCAGCAGCGGGACAGTTCCTAACTATGGCTACACCTTC. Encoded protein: CASSGTVPNYGYTF. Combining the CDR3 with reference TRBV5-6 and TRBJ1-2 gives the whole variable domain DAGVTQSPTHLIKTRGQQVTLRCSPKSGHDTVSWYQQALGQGPQFIFQYYEEEERQRGNFPDRFSGHQFPNYSSELNVNALLLGDSALYLCASSGTVPNYGYTFGSGTRLTVV.

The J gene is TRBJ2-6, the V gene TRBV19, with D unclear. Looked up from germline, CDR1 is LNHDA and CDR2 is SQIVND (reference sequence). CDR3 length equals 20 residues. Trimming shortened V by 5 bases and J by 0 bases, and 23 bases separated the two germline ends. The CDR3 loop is CASSSAPLLQFLSGANVLTF. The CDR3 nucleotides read TGTGCCAGTAGTTCAGCCCCTTTGTTACAGTTTCTCTCTGGGGCCAACGTCCTGACTTTC.

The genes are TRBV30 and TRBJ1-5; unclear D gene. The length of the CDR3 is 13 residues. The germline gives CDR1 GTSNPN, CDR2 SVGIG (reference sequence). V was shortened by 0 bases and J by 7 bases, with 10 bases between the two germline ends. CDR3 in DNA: TGTGCCTGGAGTGTACTCCCCGGGCAGCCCCAGCATTTT. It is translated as CAWSVLPGQPQHF.

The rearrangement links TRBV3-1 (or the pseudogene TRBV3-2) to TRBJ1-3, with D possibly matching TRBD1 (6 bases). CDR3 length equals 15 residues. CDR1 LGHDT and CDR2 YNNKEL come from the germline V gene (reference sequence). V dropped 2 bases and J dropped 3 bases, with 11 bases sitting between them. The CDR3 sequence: CASSQPGAGGNTIYF. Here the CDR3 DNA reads TGTGCCAGCAGCCAACCAGGGGCGGGTGGAAACACCATATATTTT.

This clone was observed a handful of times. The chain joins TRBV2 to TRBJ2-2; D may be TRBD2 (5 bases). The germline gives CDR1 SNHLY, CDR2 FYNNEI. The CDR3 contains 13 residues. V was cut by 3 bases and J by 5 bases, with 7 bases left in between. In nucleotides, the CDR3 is TGTGCCAGCAGTGAGGGGAGAACCGGGGAGCTGTTTTTT. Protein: CASSEGRTGELFF. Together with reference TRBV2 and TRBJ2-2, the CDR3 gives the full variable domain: EPEVTQTPSHQVTQMGQEVILRCVPISNHLYFYWYRQILGQKVEFLVSFYNNEISEKSEIFDDQFSVERPDGSNFTLKIRSTKLEDSAMYFCASSEGRTGELFFGEGSRLTVL.

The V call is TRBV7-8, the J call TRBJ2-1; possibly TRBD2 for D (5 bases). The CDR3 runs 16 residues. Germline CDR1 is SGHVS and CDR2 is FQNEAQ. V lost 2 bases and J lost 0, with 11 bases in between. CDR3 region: CASSLIRESSYNEQFF. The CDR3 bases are TGTGCCAGCAGCTTAATTCGGGAAAGCTCCTACAATGAGCAGTTCTTC.

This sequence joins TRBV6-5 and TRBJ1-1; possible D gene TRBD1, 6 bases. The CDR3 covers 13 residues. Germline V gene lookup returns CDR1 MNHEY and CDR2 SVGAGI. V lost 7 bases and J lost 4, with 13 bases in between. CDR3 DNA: TGTGCCAGCATTAGTACAGGGACCACTGAAGCTTTCTTT. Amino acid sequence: CASISTGTTEAFF.

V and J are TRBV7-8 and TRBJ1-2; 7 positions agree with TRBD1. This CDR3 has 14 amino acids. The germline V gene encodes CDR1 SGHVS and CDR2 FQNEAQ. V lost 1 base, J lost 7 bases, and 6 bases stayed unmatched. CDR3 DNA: TGTGCCAGCAGCTTAGGACAGGGTAGGGGTGGCTACACCTTC. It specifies CASSLGQGRGGYTF.

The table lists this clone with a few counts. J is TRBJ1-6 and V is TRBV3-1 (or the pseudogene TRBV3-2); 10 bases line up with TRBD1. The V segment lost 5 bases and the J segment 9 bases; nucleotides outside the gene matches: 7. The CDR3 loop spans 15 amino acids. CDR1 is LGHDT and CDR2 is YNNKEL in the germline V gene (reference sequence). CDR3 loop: CASSDWTGGSSPLHF. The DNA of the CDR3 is TGTGCCAGCAGCGACTGGACAGGGGGTAGTTCACCCCTCCACTTT.

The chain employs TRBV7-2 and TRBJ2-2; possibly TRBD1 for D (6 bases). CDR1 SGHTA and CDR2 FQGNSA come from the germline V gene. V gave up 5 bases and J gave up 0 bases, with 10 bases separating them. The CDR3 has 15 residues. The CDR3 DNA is TGTGCCAGCAGCCCCGACAGGACGAACACCGGGGAGCTGTTTTTT. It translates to CASSPDRTNTGELFF.